What follows are 12 T cell receptor beta chains derived from one specimen sequenced in a study of shared clonotypes between healthy human individuals. Profiled with immunoSEQ multiplex PCR; TCRdb holds only in-frame clones, not every one. Of 1.4 million to 1.5 million clones listed, 96% were seen once; the top ten hold roughly 1.2%. Material for sequencing was naive CD4+ T cells sorted from blood. Subset here: CD45RA+ positively selected. The receptor set was obtained from a man in his thirties or forties in good health.

The J gene is TRBJ1-5, the V gene TRBV15; a possible D gene is TRBD1 (6 bases). Germline V gene sequence: CDR1 LNHNV, CDR2 YYDKDF (reference sequence). Trimming removed 3 bases at V and 7 bases at J, with 16 bases between. This CDR3 comprises 15 residues. CDR3 in amino acids: CATSRGPAGEQPQHF. The CDR3 DNA reads as TGTGCCACCAGCAGGGGACCGGCAGGGGAACAGCCCCAGCATTTT. The full variable domain, with the rest looked up from reference TRBV15 and TRBJ1-5, is DAMVIQNPRYQVTQFGKPVTLSCSQTLNHNVMYWYQQKSSQAPKLLFHYYDKDFNNEADTPDNFQSRRPNTSFCFLDIRSPGLGDTAMYLCATSRGPAGEQPQHFGDGTRLSIL.

The chain recombines TRBV18 with TRBJ2-3; the D is unclear. Germline loops: CDR1 KGHSH, CDR2 LQKENI. Trimming took off 4 bases at V and 4 bases at J, with 12 bases between the two ends. The CDR3 runs 14 residues. CDR3 bases: TGTGCCAGCTCACGCCAGTCCCCCTCAGATACGCAGTATTTT. It translates to CASSRQSPSDTQYF. Full variable domain (missing parts from reference TRBV18 and TRBJ2-3): NAGVMQNPRHLVRRRGQEARLRCSPMKGHSHVYWYRQLPEEGLKFMVYLQKENIIDESGMPKERFSAEFPKEGPSILRIQQVVRGDSAAYFCASSRQSPSDTQYFGPGTRLTVL.

This chain connects TRBV19 to TRBJ1-4; maybe TRBD1 (5 bases). Germline assignment: CDR1 LNHDA and CDR2 SQIVND (reference sequence). Deletions cut 5 bases from V and 3 bases from J, with 16 bases between. This CDR3 comprises 16 residues. DNA of the CDR3: TGTGCCAGTAGTGGGGGACCTGCATTCGCTAATGAAAAACTGTTTTTT. Its translation: CASSGGPAFANEKLFF.

This clone has only one observation. The chain employs TRBV7-2 and TRBJ2-4, with 8 nucleotides matching TRBD1. J lost 6 bases, V lost 5 bases, and 9 bases had no gene match. The CDR3 totals 15 residues. Germline CDR1 SGHTA, CDR2 FQGNSA. CDR3 protein: CASSTPGTGVNIQYF. DNA of the CDR3: TGTGCCAGCAGCACCCCCGGGACAGGAGTAAACATTCAGTACTTC.

V usage is TRBV28 and J usage is TRBJ2-7; 8 bases agree with TRBD1. The trim removed 3 bases at V and 4 bases at J, leaving 5 bases unmatched. CDR1 and CDR2 (germline): MDHEN, SYDVKM. This CDR3 has 14 amino acids. This CDR3 is CASSFTRGPYEQYF. CDR3 in DNA: TGTGCCAGCAGTTTCACCAGGGGGCCGTACGAGCAGTACTTC. The whole variable domain, filled in from reference TRBV28 and TRBJ2-7, reads DVKVTQSSRYLVKRTGEKVFLECVQDMDHENMFWYRQDPGLGLRLIYFSYDVKMKEKGDIPEGYSVSREKKERFSLILESASTNQTSMYLCASSFTRGPYEQYFGPGTRLTVT.

V usage is TRBV5-1 and J usage is TRBJ2-3, with 9 bases aligning to TRBD1. J lost 1 base, V lost 0 bases, and 3 bases had no gene match. This CDR3 comprises 16 residues. Germline V gives CDR1 SGHRS, CDR2 YFSETQ. Here the CDR3 reads CASSLVGQGRTDTQYF. CDR3 DNA sequence: TGCGCCAGCAGCTTGGTGGGACAGGGTCGCACAGATACGCAGTATTTT.

This clone appeared a single time. The chain employs TRBV9 and TRBJ2-2, with 8 bases matching TRBD1. The trim removed 3 bases at V and 1 base at J, leaving 2 bases unmatched. CDR3 length equals 15 residues. Germline lookup yields CDR1 SGDLS and CDR2 YYNGEE. DNA of the CDR3: TGTGCCAGCAGCGCCGGACAGGGGAACACCGGGGAGCTGTTTTTT. Its protein is CASSAGQGNTGELFF.

The chain carries TRBV29-1 and TRBJ2-5; no clear D. CDR1 and CDR2 from the germline V gene are SQVTM and ANQGSEA. This CDR3 is 12 amino acids long. V dropped 6 bases and J dropped 0 bases, with 8 bases sitting between them. The CDR3: CSVRLDQETQYF. The CDR3 coding sequence is TGCAGCGTGCGTTTAGACCAAGAGACCCAGTACTTC.

The genes are TRBV11-2 and TRBJ2-7, with D possibly being TRBD1 (5 bases). V shed 1 base and J shed 2 bases, with 15 bases lying between them. CDR1 is SGHAT and CDR2 is FQNNGV in the germline V gene. The CDR3 has 16 amino acids. The CDR3 spells CASSLGDRDRPYEQYF. CDR3 DNA sequence: TGTGCCAGCAGCTTAGGAGATCGAGACAGACCCTACGAGCAGTACTTC. Based on the CDR3 plus reference TRBV11-2 and TRBJ2-7, the full variable domain is EAGVAQSPRYKIIEKRQSVAFWCNPISGHATLYWYQQILGQGPKLLIQFQNNGVVDDSQLPKDRFSAERLKGVDSTLKIQPAKLEDSAVYLCASSLGDRDRPYEQYFGPGTRLTVT.

The chain employs TRBV18 and TRBJ2-3, with TRBD2 matching 8 bases. The CDR3 is 16 residues long. Trimming took 5 bases from V and 2 from J; bases not matched to a gene: 9. Germline values: CDR1 KGHSH, CDR2 LQKENI. Here the CDR3 DNA reads TGTGCCAGCTCATCAACAACTAGCGGTGTCACAGATACGCAGTATTTT. This translates into CASSSTTSGVTDTQYF.

V gene TRBV2 combines with J gene TRBJ2-7, with D maybe TRBD2 (5 bases). Between the trimmed V and J ends, which lost 3 bases and 3 bases, there was a span of 12 bases. The CDR3 sequence is 14 residues long. Per germline, CDR1 SNHLY and CDR2 FYNNEI. This CDR3 is CASSEDLGVYEQYF. CDR3 sequence (DNA): TGTGCCAGCAGTGAGGACCTCGGGGTCTACGAGCAGTACTTC.

The gene calls are TRBV5-4 and TRBJ2-5, with 12 bases aligning to TRBD1. CDR3 length equals 20 residues. V shed 0 bases, J shed 0 bases, and the junction held 12 bases outside the gene matches. Germline-derived CDR1 and CDR2 are SGHNT and YYREEE (reference sequence). The CDR3 protein is CASSLARGTGGTRYQETQYF. CDR3 in DNA: TGTGCCAGCAGCTTGGCCAGGGGGACAGGGGGCACGAGGTACCAAGAGACCCAGTACTTC.